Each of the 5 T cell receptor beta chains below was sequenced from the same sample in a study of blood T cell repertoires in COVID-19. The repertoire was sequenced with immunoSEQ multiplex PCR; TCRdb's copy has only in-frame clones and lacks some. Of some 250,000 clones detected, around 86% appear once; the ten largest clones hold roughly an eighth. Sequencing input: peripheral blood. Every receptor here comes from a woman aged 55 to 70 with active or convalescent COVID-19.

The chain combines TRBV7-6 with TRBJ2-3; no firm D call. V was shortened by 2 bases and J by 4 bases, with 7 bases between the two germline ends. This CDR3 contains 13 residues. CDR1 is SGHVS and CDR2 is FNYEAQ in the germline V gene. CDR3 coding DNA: TGTGCCAGCAGCTTATCGTCCGCAGATACGCAGTATTTT. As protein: CASSLSSADTQYF.

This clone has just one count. The CDR3 loop is CASSLALLGVEQYF. The CDR3 coding sequence is TGTGCCAGCAGCTTAGCTCTATTGGGAGTAGAGCAGTACTTC. The chain uses TRBV11-2 and TRBJ2-7; TRBD2 is a possible D gene (5 bases). Germline CDR1 reads SGHAT; CDR2 reads FQNNGV. The CDR3 totals 14 residues. With 1 base removed from V and 7 bases from J, the gap between germline ends came to 14 bases.

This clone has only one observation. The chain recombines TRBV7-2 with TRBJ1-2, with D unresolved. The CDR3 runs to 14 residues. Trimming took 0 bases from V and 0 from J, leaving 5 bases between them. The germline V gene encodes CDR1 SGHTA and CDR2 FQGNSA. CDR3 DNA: TGTGCCAGCAGCTTAGCGCCGGCTAACTATGGCTACACCTTC. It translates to CASSLAPANYGYTF. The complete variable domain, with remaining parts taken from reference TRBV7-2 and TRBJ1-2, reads GAGVSQSPSNKVTEKGKDVELRCDPISGHTALYWYRQSLGQGLEFLIYFQGNSAPDKSGLPSDRFSAERTGGSVSTLTIQRTQQEDSAVYLCASSLAPANYGYTFGSGTRLTVV.

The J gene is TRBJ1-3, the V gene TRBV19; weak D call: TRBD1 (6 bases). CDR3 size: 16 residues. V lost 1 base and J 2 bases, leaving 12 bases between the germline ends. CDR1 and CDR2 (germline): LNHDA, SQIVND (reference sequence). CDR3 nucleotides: TGTGCCAGTAGTATAGCCTCCACAGGGACTGGAAACACCATATATTTT. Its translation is CASSIASTGTGNTIYF. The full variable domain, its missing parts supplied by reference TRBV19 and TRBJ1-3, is DGGITQSPKYLFRKEGQNVTLSCEQNLNHDAMYWYRQDPGQGLRLIYYSQIVNDFQKGDIAEGYSVSREKKESFPLTVTSAQKNPTAFYLCASSIASTGTGNTIYFGEGSWLTVV.

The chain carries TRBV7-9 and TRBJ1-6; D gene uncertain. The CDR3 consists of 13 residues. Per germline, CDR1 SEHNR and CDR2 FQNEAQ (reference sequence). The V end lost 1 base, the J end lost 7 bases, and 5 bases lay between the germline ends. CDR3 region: CASSLGPNSPLHF. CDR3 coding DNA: TGTGCCAGCAGCTTAGGGCCAAATTCACCCCTCCACTTT. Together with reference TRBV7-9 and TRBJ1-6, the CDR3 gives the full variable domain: DTGVSQNPRHKITKRGQNVTFRCDPISEHNRLYWYRQTLGQGPEFLTYFQNEAQLEKSRLLSDRFSAERPKGSFSTLEIQRTEQGDSAMYLCASSLGPNSPLHFGNGTRLTVT.